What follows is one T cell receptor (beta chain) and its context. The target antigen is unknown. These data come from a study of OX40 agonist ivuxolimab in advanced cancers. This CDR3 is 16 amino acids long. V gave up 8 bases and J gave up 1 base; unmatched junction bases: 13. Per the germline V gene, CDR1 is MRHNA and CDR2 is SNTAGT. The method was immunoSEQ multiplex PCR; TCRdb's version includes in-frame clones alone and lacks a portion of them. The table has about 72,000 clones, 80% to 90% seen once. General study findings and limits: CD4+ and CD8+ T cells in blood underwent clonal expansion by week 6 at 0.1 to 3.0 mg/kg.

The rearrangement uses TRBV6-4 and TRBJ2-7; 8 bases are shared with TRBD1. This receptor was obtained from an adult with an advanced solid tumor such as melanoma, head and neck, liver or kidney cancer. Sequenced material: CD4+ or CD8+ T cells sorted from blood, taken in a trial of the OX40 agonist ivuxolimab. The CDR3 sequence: CASPRRGDRGSYEQYF. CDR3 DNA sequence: TGTGCCAGCCCCCGGAGAGGAGACAGGGGTTCCTACGAGCAGTACTTC.